Given below is one T cell receptor beta chain in context. At one end, the junction sequence differs from germline, possibly due to a read error. This entry is derived from a study of blood T cells in healthy people across ages. A J-beta primer mix and a sample-barcoded 5' primer were used in a second PCR of roughly 6 to 11 cycles. TCRdb recomputed calls from the 5' RACE reads with MiXCR, one row per CDR3 protein. The data contain 1.5 million to 2 million distinct CDR3 sequences, 28% of them singletons. Sample donors were healthy Caucasian individuals that came from Russia, aged roughly 6 to 95. Per germline, CDR1 SGHRS and CDR2 YFSETQ. The CDR3 covers 15 residues.

This TCR was recovered from a woman aged 30 to 39 in good health. The chain is built from TRBV5-1 and TRBJ2-2; 9 bases agree with TRBD2. Sequencing input: blood. The CDR3 DNA reads TGCGCCAGCAGAATAATAGCGGGAGAGGACGGGGAGCCGTTTTTT. Translated, it gives CASRIIAGEDGEPFF.